The present T cell receptor beta chain was sequenced within a study of blood T cell repertoires in COVID-19. Study in general: Samples of COVID-19 (acute and convalescent) were obtained from the United States, Italy and Spain. T cells, B-cell-depleted T cells, or PBMCs supplied cDNA or gDNA.

Per the germline V gene, CDR1 is WNHNN and CDR2 is SYGVQD (reference sequence). V lost 8 bases to trimming and J lost 1 base, with 20 bases between them. The CDR3 extends over 16 amino acids. In the source study's methods: Nucleated cell number was recorded as an estimate derived from reference gene primer amplification. The assay was immunoSEQ multiplex PCR, and TCRdb's table has in-frame clones only and misses some. The V and J calls and the clone size are those of that table, but D and trimming were determined from the DNA. Of 95,000 to 150,000 clones in the sample, about 79% were seen once. Material for sequencing was peripheral blood. This TCR came from a woman in her seventies with acute or convalescent COVID-19. The rearrangement uses TRBV10-1 and TRBJ1-1, with D unclear. The chain's CDR3 is CASSSGSAATNTEAFF. The CDR3, as DNA: TGCGCCAGCTCTAGCGGGTCGGCAGCGACGAACACTGAAGCTTTCTTT.